The 19 T cell receptor beta chains reported below all come from one sample, sequenced in a study of T cells in Graves' hyperthyroidism and ophthalmopathy. Template material for amplifying TCR beta CDR3 regions consisted of RNA transcripts. The HTBI primer set drove a first-round RT-PCR of the TCR CDR3. Each CDR3 protein is one row after TCRdb ran MiXCR on the multiplex PCR reads. The repertoire holds 660,000 or so distinct CDR3 sequences, with over 40% as singletons. Sequencing input: peripheral blood or thyroid tissue (not recorded which). The source is an adult man with Graves' disease, either hyperthyroidism or ophthalmopathy (not recorded which).

A word on this clonotype: One end of the junction fails to match germline, which may point to a read error. The genes are TRBV5-1 and TRBJ1-4; 8 bases align to TRBD1. The CDR3 loop spans 15 amino acids. Germline V lookup: CDR1 SGHRS, CDR2 YFSETQ. CDR3 nucleotide sequence: TGTGCCAGCAGCCAAGAAGAGACAGGGGCCGAAAAACTGTTTTTT. Residues: CASSQEETGAEKLFF.

The chain joins TRBV15 to TRBJ1-6, with 10 positions matching TRBD1. Germline V CDR1 and CDR2: LNHNV, YYDKDF (reference sequence). Trimming took 4 bases from V and 4 from J; bases not matched to a gene: 7. This CDR3 is 17 amino acids long. The DNA for the CDR3 is TGTGCCACCAGCAAAGGGGACAGGGGAACATATAATTCACCCCTCCACTTT. This encodes CATSKGDRGTYNSPLHF.

This sequence joins TRBV2 and TRBJ1-4, with D uncertain. CDR3 length equals 15 residues. Germline V CDR1 and CDR2: SNHLY, FYNNEI. V dropped 2 bases and J dropped 0 bases, with 7 bases sitting between them. CDR3 amino acids: CASSEPQSTNEKLFF. As DNA, the CDR3 is TGTGCCAGCAGTGAACCACAGTCAACTAATGAAAAACTGTTTTTT.

This chain links TRBV2 with TRBJ2-3; 8 bases are a match to TRBD2. The germline gives CDR1 SNHLY, CDR2 FYNNEI. The CDR3 has 15 amino acids. Unmatched junction bases numbered 10, after V lost 4 bases and J lost 7 bases. CDR3 loop: CASSGSSSGSNTQYF. CDR3 bases: TGTGCCAGCAGTGGGTCGTCCAGCGGGAGTAATACGCAGTATTTT.

Details on this clonotype: A much larger clone lies a single base off, so this may be a read error. The chain uses TRBV25-1 and TRBJ1-1; 9 bases match TRBD1. The germline gives CDR1 MGHDK, CDR2 SYGVNS. This CDR3 comprises 14 residues. The J segment lost 0 bases and the V segment lost 9 bases, leaving 5 bases of the junction unmatched. CDR3: CASKTGGMNTEAFF. The CDR3 DNA follows: TGTGCCAGTAAGACAGGGGGGATGAACACTGAAGCTTTCTTT.

CDR3 protein: CASSRGVTSGSLGETQYF. DNA for the CDR3: TGTGCCAGCAGCCGGGGGGTGACTAGCGGGAGTTTGGGAGAGACCCAGTACTTC. The J gene is TRBJ2-5, the V gene TRBV7-2; 12 nucleotides line up with TRBD2. Germline V gene sequence: CDR1 SGHTA, CDR2 FQGNSA. CDR3 length: 18 residues. After removal of 5 bases from V and 4 bases from J, the junction contained 14 bases not matched to a gene.

Worth noting for this clonotype: It is unclear where the CDR3 begins or ends on the DNA, so no DNA is shown, and the CDR3 is as TCRdb lists it. V is TRBV29-1 and J is TRBJ1-1; TRBD1 is the table's D call and was not checked against the DNA. CDR1 and CDR2 from the germline V gene are SQVTM and ANQGSEA. The CDR3 adds up to 15 amino acids, both ends counted. CDR3 loop: CSVTFGGLGNTEAFF.

The chain recombines TRBV7-2 with TRBJ1-4; D gene uncertain. The CDR3 is 14 residues long. Germline V lookup: CDR1 SGHTA, CDR2 FQGNSA. V lost 1 base to trimming and J lost 6 bases, with 9 bases between them. CDR3 DNA sequence: TGTGCCAGCAGCTTAGATCAAAGTCATGAAAAACTGTTTTTT. As protein: CASSLDQSHEKLFF.

The chain joins TRBV24-1 to TRBJ1-2; TRBD1 might be the D (5 bases). The CDR3 runs 14 residues. V was trimmed by 5 bases and J by 7 bases, leaving 16 bases between them. Germline V CDR1 and CDR2: KGHDR, SFDVKD. This chain's CDR3 is CATSALGRVIGYTF. The CDR3 region has the DNA TGTGCCACCAGTGCCCTCGGCAGGGTAATTGGCTACACCTTC.

V gene TRBV12-3 or TRBV12-4 combines with J gene TRBJ1-6; 7 nucleotides match TRBD1. V was pared by 7 bases and J by 8 bases, with 8 bases of the junction left unmatched. CDR3 length equals 14 residues. The CDR3 is CASTFNRGDSPLHF. Written as DNA, the CDR3 is TGTGCCAGCACCTTCAACAGGGGTGATTCACCCCTCCACTTT.

The gene calls are TRBV6-5 and TRBJ1-1; possible D gene TRBD1, 6 bases. CDR3 length: 15 amino acids. V lost 8 bases to trimming and J lost 5 bases, with 21 bases between them. Germline assignment: CDR1 MNHEY and CDR2 SVGAGI. The CDR3 reads CASARVQGLPTEAFF. CDR3 coding DNA: TGTGCCAGCGCGAGGGTACAGGGACTCCCTACTGAAGCTTTCTTT.

The rearrangement joins TRBV19 to TRBJ2-2; TRBD2 is a possible D gene (6 bases). CDR3 size: 15 residues. V shed 7 bases and J shed 4 bases, with 16 bases lying between them. Germline lookup yields CDR1 LNHDA and CDR2 SQIVND (reference sequence). The CDR3 DNA reads TGTGCCAGTAATCGGGGAGCCGGGGGCACCGGGGAGCTGTTTTTT. This gives the protein CASNRGAGGTGELFF. Using reference TRBV19 and TRBJ2-2 for the parts outside the CDR3, the full variable domain is DGGITQSPKYLFRKEGQNVTLSCEQNLNHDAMYWYRQDPGQGLRLIYYSQIVNDFQKGDIAEGYSVSREKKESFPLTVTSAQKNPTAFYLCASNRGAGGTGELFFGEGSRLTVL.

CDR3 sequence (DNA): TGCAGTGCTCATCTGGTGGGGGCCTACGAGCAGTACTTC. Translation: CSAHLVGAYEQYF. The V gene is TRBV20-1, the J gene TRBJ2-7, with D perhaps being TRBD1 or TRBD2 (5 bases each). This CDR3 is 13 amino acids long. Germline lookup yields CDR1 DFQATT and CDR2 SNEGSKA (reference sequence). Deletions cut 5 bases from V and 2 bases from J, with 13 bases between.

The V and J genes are TRBV29-1 and TRBJ1-1; D is perhaps TRBD1 (5 bases). The CDR3 totals 14 residues. The germline V gene has CDR1 SQVTM and CDR2 ANQGSEA. The V end lost 2 bases, the J end lost 1 base, and 11 bases lay between the germline ends. In DNA, the CDR3 is TGCAGCGTTGAACCCGGGAGGGGGAACACTGAAGCTTTCTTT. Translation gives CSVEPGRGNTEAFF.

This sequence joins TRBV29-1 and TRBJ1-4; 8 nucleotides agree with TRBD1. Germline V gives CDR1 SQVTM, CDR2 ANQGSEA. This CDR3 has 15 amino acids. V was clipped by 2 bases and J by 7 bases; unmatched bases: 9. The CDR3 region has the DNA TGCAGCGTTGAATGGACAGGGTTGGGAGGTGAAAAACTGTTTTTT. Protein product: CSVEWTGLGGEKLFF.

V and J are TRBV15 and TRBJ2-6; 11 nucleotides match TRBD1. CDR1 and CDR2 (germline): LNHNV, YYDKDF (reference sequence). This CDR3 contains 17 residues. J lost 2 bases, V lost 3 bases, and 3 bases had no gene match. DNA for the CDR3: TGTGCCACCAGCAGTCCGGGACAGGGGGCTGGGGCCAACGTCCTGACTTTC. Protein sequence: CATSSPGQGAGANVLTF.

A word on this clonotype: One end of the junction fails to match germline, which may point to a read error. The chain joins TRBV7-9 to TRBJ1-2, with D perhaps matching TRBD1 (6 bases). Germline V gene lookup returns CDR1 SEHNR and CDR2 FQNEAQ (reference sequence). The CDR3 loop spans 13 amino acids. The CDR3 DNA is TGTGCCACCAGCCAGAACAGGGTTGGTGGCTACACCTTC. Translated: CATSQNRVGGYTF.

The V call is TRBV7-9, the J call TRBJ2-5, with 16 bases matching TRBD2. CDR1 is SEHNR and CDR2 is FQNEAQ in the germline V gene (reference sequence). This CDR3 spans 17 amino acids. V shed 5 bases, J shed 5 bases, and the junction held 8 bases outside the gene matches. The CDR3 bases are TGTGCCAGCAGCCCCCAGGGACTAGCGGGAGGGATGGAGACCCAGTACTTC. Translating gives CASSPQGLAGGMETQYF.

A remark on this clonotype: Because the CDR3's place on the DNA is in doubt, the DNA is left out and the CDR3 is given as listed by TCRdb. The V call is TRBV12-3 or TRBV12-4, the J call TRBJ1-1; the D call TRBD1 from the table was never checked on the DNA. The CDR3 numbers 14 amino acids, ends counted. This chain's CDR3 is CASSFFGQNTEAFF.